This TCR beta chain was identified in a study of shared clonotypes between healthy human individuals. Naive CD8 cells comprised CD45RO-negative, CCR7-positively selected cells, excluding terminally differentiated effector memory CD45RA+ cells. This clone was counted only a few times. Its specificity is not known. General observations from the study: Deeper or shallower sequencing was expected to change how clonotypes are shared among donors.

Researchers divided each subset's genomic DNA evenly across several immunoSEQ plates. Authors' methods: ImmunoSEQ gave junction-only sequences without quality scores, so filtering differed. Repertoires were generated with immunoSEQ multiplex PCR, while TCRdb's copy carries only in-frame clones and drops some. That table is the source of V, J and clone size, and D and trimming were worked out from the DNA. This table has around 610,000 clones, approximately 96% appearing once. Input material: naive CD8+ T cells sorted from blood. This sequence originates from a woman aged 30 to 39 in good health.

Here the CDR3 DNA reads TGTGCCAGCCATGACTCCTCCACAGATACGCAGTATTTT. It yields the protein CASHDSSTDTQYF. V gene TRBV5-4 combines with J gene TRBJ2-3; D gene ambiguous. From germline, CDR1 is SGHNT and CDR2 YYREEE (reference sequence). The ends were cut back, 7 bases at V and 2 bases at J, with 11 bases in the middle. The CDR3 totals 13 residues.